This TCR beta chain appears in the sequencing data of a study of shared clonotypes between healthy human individuals. This clone was counted a few times. The V gene lost 1 base and the J gene lost 0 bases, with 10 bases spanning the gap. This CDR3 is built from 16 residues. CDR1 is MRHNA, CDR2 SNTAGT, per germline. At deep level, the assay was performed. Per the authors' pipeline: In the immunoSEQ data, sequences were junction-only and lacked quality scores, so filtering differed. Produced via immunoSEQ multiplex PCR; TCRdb's table is partial and in-frame only. For V, J and clone size, that table is used; D and trimming come from the DNA. This repertoire shows about 510,000 clones, approximately 79% found once; its top ten account for over 10%.

The receptor was derived from a woman aged 35 to 49 in good health. Some clones in this sample may be carry-over from other donors' samples. Input material: PBMCs. The chain combines TRBV6-4 with TRBJ2-4; no firm D call. In DNA, the CDR3 is TGTGCCAGCAGTGACTGCCTCCTATTAGCCAAAAACATTCAGTACTTC. Amino acid sequence: CASSDCLLLAKNIQYF.